Below are 24 T cell receptor beta chains sequenced from a single sample in a study of vaccination effects on CD4 cells after COVID-19. Antigen-specific CD4+ T cells were first expanded with viral peptide pools by the ViraFEST assay and only then sequenced. A roughly 10-day culture period preceded the isolation of CD4+ T cells. The cohort was immunized with two doses of either the BNT162b2 or mRNA-1273 vaccine. The protocol was immunoSEQ multiplex PCR, while the TCRdb copy is restricted to in-frame clones and leaves out a portion. This repertoire shows tens of thousands of clones, just under 80% found once; its top ten account for roughly 2%. No antigen is known for these receptors. Specimen: CD4+ T cells from PBMCs cultured with HCoV-OC43 spike peptides, collected after COVID-19 vaccination. Described subset: HCoV-OC43 spike overlapping peptide pool stimulation. These receptors came from a human donor who received a COVID-19 vaccine.

The chain couples TRBV15 to TRBJ1-4; D is ambiguous. The CDR3 is 15 residues long. Germline loops: CDR1 LNHNV, CDR2 YYDKDF (reference sequence). Trimming stripped 5 bases from V and 0 bases from J, with 10 bases between. The CDR3 region is CATSEDYPTNEKLFF. In DNA, the CDR3 is TGTGCCACCAGCGAGGACTATCCAACTAATGAAAAACTGTTTTTT. The full variable domain, rest sourced from reference TRBV15 and TRBJ1-4, is DAMVIQNPRYQVTQFGKPVTLSCSQTLNHNVMYWYQQKSSQAPKLLFHYYDKDFNNEADTPDNFQSRRPNTSFCFLDIRSPGLGDTAMYLCATSEDYPTNEKLFFGSGTQLSVL.

The chain carries TRBV5-1 and TRBJ2-5; 8 nucleotides line up with TRBD2. In germline, CDR1 is SGHRS, CDR2 YFSETQ. V lost 0 bases to trimming and J lost 4 bases; unmatched junction nucleotides: 8. This CDR3 spans 16 amino acids. CDR3 in amino acids: CASSLASGGGGETQYF. CDR3 DNA: TGCGCCAGCAGCTTGGCCAGCGGGGGCGGCGGAGAGACCCAGTACTTC.

J is TRBJ1-1 and V is TRBV10-3; TRBD1 might be the D (5 bases). This CDR3 has 18 amino acids. The V end was cut by 4 bases, the J end by 4 bases, with 25 bases between. Germline V gene lookup returns CDR1 ENHRY and CDR2 SYGVKD. The CDR3 sequence is CAISGGVGTPGTGTEAFF. CDR3 in DNA: TGTGCCATCAGTGGGGGTGTAGGGACCCCGGGAACGGGCACTGAAGCTTTCTTT.

This rearrangement joins TRBV5-6 to TRBJ2-3; 12 bases agree with TRBD1. From germline, CDR1 is SGHDT and CDR2 YYEEEE. With 2 bases clipped from V and 8 bases from J, the junction kept 3 bases outside the gene matches. The CDR3 sequence is 14 residues long. The chain's CDR3 is CASSFRDRGRTQYF. CDR3 nucleotide sequence: TGTGCCAGCAGCTTTAGGGACAGGGGGCGTACGCAGTATTTT.

The CDR3 bases are TGTGCCAGCAGCCCTGAGACAGGGCGTAAGAGATTCTTT. Translating it yields CASSPETGRKRFF. V usage is TRBV9 and J usage is TRBJ1-1, with 7 bases lining up with TRBD1. J was trimmed by 14 bases and V by 4 bases; bases with no gene match: 14. The CDR3 contains 13 residues. Germline V gene sequence: CDR1 SGDLS, CDR2 YYNGEE.

The chain carries TRBV12-3 or TRBV12-4 and TRBJ1-2, with D possibly matching TRBD1 (5 bases). There are 13 residues in the CDR3. Trimming took off 4 bases at V and 2 bases at J, with 8 bases between the two ends. As DNA, the CDR3 is TGTGCCAGCAGTTCAGGGTCAAACTATGGCTACACCTTC. This translates into CASSSGSNYGYTF.

This chain joins TRBV6-5 and TRBJ1-4, with D unclear. CDR1 and CDR2 from the germline V gene are MNHEY and SVGAGI. There are 14 residues in the CDR3. The V and J ends lost 3 bases and 0 bases respectively, with 5 bases between them. CDR3 region: CASSYTATNEKLFF. CDR3 in DNA: TGTGCCAGCAGTTATACAGCAACTAATGAAAAACTGTTTTTT.

V gene TRBV7-8 combines with J gene TRBJ1-2; 10 bases are a match to TRBD1. V lost 5 bases to trimming and J lost 4 bases; unmatched junction nucleotides: 10. CDR1 SGHVS and CDR2 FQNEAQ come from the germline V gene. The CDR3 is 16 amino acids. CDR3 sequence reads: CASSRDRGFSAYGYTF. In DNA, the CDR3 is TGTGCCAGCAGCCGGGACAGGGGCTTTAGCGCCTATGGCTACACCTTC. Complete variable domain (other parts from reference TRBV7-8 and TRBJ1-2): GAGVSQSPRYKVAKRGQDVALRCDPISGHVSLFWYQQALGQGPEFLTYFQNEAQLDKSGLPSDRFFAERPEGSVSTLKIQRTQQEDSAVYLCASSRDRGFSAYGYTFGSGTRLTVV.

V and J are TRBV30 and TRBJ1-1; unclear D gene. With 3 bases removed from V and 1 base from J, the gap between germline ends came to 15 bases. The CDR3 consists of 15 residues. Germline V CDR1 and CDR2: GTSNPN, SVGIG (reference sequence). CDR3 nucleotides: TGTGCCTGGAGGACCGCGTACGGGGAGAACACTGAAGCTTTCTTT. Its protein product is CAWRTAYGENTEAFF.

The chain couples TRBV6-6 to TRBJ1-2; D perhaps matches TRBD1 (6 bases). The CDR3 contains 15 residues. Trimming stripped 7 bases from V and 8 bases from J, with 23 bases between. Per germline, CDR1 MNHNY and CDR2 SVGAGI (reference sequence). Here the CDR3 reads CASTERLLGAYGYTF. The CDR3 region has the DNA TGTGCCAGCACCGAACGTCTGTTGGGGGCGTACGGCTACACCTTC.

The chain uses TRBV4-1 and TRBJ2-3; 8 bases match TRBD2. CDR3 size: 15 residues. J gave up 4 bases and V 6 bases, and 9 bases lay outside the gene matches. Germline V gene data show CDR1 as MGHRA and CDR2 as YSYEKL. The CDR3: CASRRGGGPADTQYF. CDR3 bases: TGCGCCAGCAGAAGGGGCGGGGGGCCCGCAGATACGCAGTATTTT.

This chain uses TRBV19 with TRBJ2-2, with D perhaps matching TRBD1 (6 bases). The CDR3 has 15 amino acids. Germline V lookup: CDR1 LNHDA, CDR2 SQIVND (reference sequence). Between the trimmed V and J ends, which lost 6 bases and 3 bases, there was a span of 14 bases. In DNA, the CDR3 is TGTGCCAGTAGGACAACAGGGTTGTACACCGGGGAGCTGTTTTTT. Its translation: CASRTTGLYTGELFF.

The chain employs TRBV12-3 or TRBV12-4 and TRBJ2-1; TRBD1 is a possible D gene (6 bases). Trimming took 4 bases from V and 8 from J, leaving 9 bases between them. The CDR3 covers 12 residues. The CDR3 region is CASSSQGYEQFF. In nucleotides, the CDR3 is TGTGCCAGCAGTTCACAGGGCTATGAGCAGTTCTTC.

The chain combines TRBV19 with TRBJ2-6; 8 bases are shared with TRBD1. The trim removed 3 bases at V and 0 bases at J, leaving 7 bases unmatched. The CDR3 has 18 residues. CDR1 LNHDA and CDR2 SQIVND come from the germline V gene (reference sequence). In DNA form, the CDR3 reads TGTGCCAGTAGTATGGACAGGGCGGAGTTCTCTGGGGCCAACGTCCTGACTTTC. It yields the protein CASSMDRAEFSGANVLTF.

The chain carries TRBV18 and TRBJ2-2; 10 bases map to TRBD1. The CDR3 runs 15 residues. V lost 6 bases and J lost 2; bases outside the gene matches: 3. Germline CDR1 and CDR2: KGHSH and LQKENI. The chain's CDR3 is CASSPTGGNTGELFF. The CDR3 DNA reads TGTGCCAGCTCCCCGACAGGGGGCAACACCGGGGAGCTGTTTTTT.

V gene TRBV4-3 combines with J gene TRBJ1-2, with TRBD1 identical over 9 bases. CDR3 size: 16 residues. Unmatched junction bases numbered 11, after V lost 4 bases and J lost 5 bases. Germline values: CDR1 LGHNA, CDR2 YSLEER. CDR3 amino acids: CASSPDRTGGRYGYTF. The CDR3 nucleotides are TGCGCCAGCAGCCCCGACCGTACAGGGGGCCGGTATGGCTACACCTTC.

This rearrangement joins TRBV7-2 to TRBJ2-3, with 9 bases fitting TRBD2. With V trimmed by 6 bases and J by 4 bases, 20 bases remained unmatched. CDR3 length: 19 amino acids. Germline CDR1 and CDR2: SGHTA and FQGNSA. The DNA of the CDR3 is TGTGCCAGCAGGCCGCCTCAGTTAAGCGGGAGGAGTGGGCCAGATACGCAGTATTTT. It yields the protein CASRPPQLSGRSGPDTQYF.

The V call is TRBV5-4, the J call TRBJ2-5; a weak D match, TRBD2 (6 bases). The CDR3 loop spans 16 amino acids. Trimming removed 3 bases at V and 4 bases at J, with 19 bases between. The V gene's germline CDR1 is SGHNT and CDR2 YYREEE (reference sequence). In DNA, the CDR3 is TGTGCCAGCAGCTCGGGACTGGACGTAAGGGGAGAGACCCAGTACTTC. Amino acids: CASSSGLDVRGETQYF. Full variable domain (missing parts from reference TRBV5-4 and TRBJ2-5): ETGVTQSPTHLIKTRGQQVTLRCSSQSGHNTVSWYQQALGQGPQFIFQYYREEENGRGNFPPRFSGLQFPNYSSELNVNALELDDSALYLCASSSGLDVRGETQYFGPGTRLLVL.

CDR3 DNA: TGTGCCAGCAGCCCCGATCGCCCGGGGGGGACTGAAGCTTTCTTT. This encodes CASSPDRPGGTEAFF. The V call is TRBV5-4, the J call TRBJ1-1; D is perhaps TRBD1 (5 bases). Germline values: CDR1 SGHNT, CDR2 YYREEE (reference sequence). CDR3 size: 15 residues. Trimming shortened V by 4 bases and J by 5 bases, and 18 bases separated the two germline ends.

The chain employs TRBV5-1 and TRBJ1-1, with 8 bases lining up with TRBD1. CDR3 length: 14 residues. Trimming removed 2 bases from V and 6 bases from J; junction bases left unmatched: 6. In germline, CDR1 is SGHRS, CDR2 YFSETQ. DNA of the CDR3: TGCGCCAGCAGCTTATCAGGGGGCATTTCTGAAGCTTTCTTT. The encoded protein is CASSLSGGISEAFF.

The chain links TRBV14 to TRBJ2-2; D may be TRBD1 (6 bases). CDR3 length equals 13 residues. Between the trimmed V and J ends, which lost 4 bases and 8 bases, there was a span of 11 bases. The germline CDR1 and CDR2 sequences are SGHDN and FVKESK. CDR3 bases: TGTGCCAGCAGCCGCAGGGGTCTAGGGGAGCTGTTTTTT. Its translation is CASSRRGLGELFF.

CDR3 DNA: TGCAGTGCTAGAAACGGCGGCTACACCTTC. This gives the protein CSARNGGYTF. The rearrangement joins TRBV20-1 to TRBJ1-2; D remains unclear. The length of the CDR3 is 10 residues. CDR1 DFQATT and CDR2 SNEGSKA come from the germline V gene (reference sequence). The germline V and J ends were trimmed by 2 bases and 8 bases, with 6 bases remaining between them.

This rearrangement joins TRBV25-1 to TRBJ1-5, with no clear D. Germline V gene data show CDR1 as MGHDK and CDR2 as SYGVNS. This CDR3 comprises 12 residues. Trimming cost V 3 bases and J 4 bases, with 4 bases left between them. CDR3 bases: TGTGCCAGCAGTGACGGTAATCAGCCCCAGCATTTT. Translation gives CASSDGNQPQHF.

The chain joins TRBV19 to TRBJ2-3, with 8 bases that match TRBD1. After removal of 7 bases from V and 0 bases from J, the junction contained 3 bases not matched to a gene. Germline CDR1 and CDR2: LNHDA and SQIVND (reference sequence). The CDR3 runs to 14 residues. Here the CDR3 reads CASNRQGSTDTQYF. Here the CDR3 DNA reads TGTGCCAGTAACCGACAGGGGAGCACAGATACGCAGTATTTT.